These T cell receptor beta chains were read from a single sample in a study of identical twins. TCRdb analysed the 5' RACE reads with MiXCR anew, one entry per CDR3 protein. The sample has around 490,000 distinct CDR3 sequences, approximately 15% seen once. This same sample was also taken into another study, of yellow fever vaccine responses in identical twins.

Sequenced sample: CD4+ T cells sorted from blood. Every receptor here comes from a woman aged 18 to 35 in good health. Each CDR3 is given with its conserved first and last residue. The D gene is left open where the match is weak. The size of a clone is reported for some rows only, either as once, few or many, or as a class for expanded clones.

>.|TRBJ1-1|.|TRBV29-1
TGCAGCGGACTAGGGGAGGGCACTGAAGCTTTCTTT
CSGLGEGTEAFF
>.|TRBJ2-1|few|TRBV9
TGTGCCAGCAGCGGCACCTTGGGGTCGGGAATTGAGCAGTTCTTC
CASSGTLGSGIEQFF
>.|TRBJ1-4|.|TRBV7-9
TGTGCCAGCAGCCAACGGGGGAAGGCTGAAAAACTGTTTTTT
CASSQRGKAEKLFF
>.|TRBJ2-5|few|TRBV2
TGTGCCAGCAGTGAAGCAGGTCTTGGGACCCAGTACTTC
CASSEAGLGTQYF
>TRBD1|TRBJ1-1|.|TRBV7-2
TGTGCCAGCAGCTTTCCTCGGACAGGGAAGGCGGTGACTGAAGCTTTCTTT
CASSFPRTGKAVTEAFF
>TRBD2|TRBJ2-1|few|TRBV20-1
TGCAGTGGGTTTAGCGGGGCATACAATGAGCAGTTCTTC
CSGFSGAYNEQFF
>.|TRBJ1-4|.|TRBV2
TGTGCCAGCAGCCGTGAAGGGTCAACTAATGAAAAACTGTTTTTT
CASSREGSTNEKLFF
>.|TRBJ2-5|.|TRBV28
TGTGCCAGCGGCTCAGTCATGGGGGCTGGGGAGACCCAGTACTTC
CASGSVMGAGETQYF
>TRBD1|TRBJ2-7|many|TRBV7-9
TGTGCCAGCAGCTCCCGGGACAGGCTTCACGAGCAGTACTTC
CASSSRDRLHEQYF
>.|TRBJ2-6|.|TRBV7-2
TGTGCCAGCAGCACCAACCTGGCGGGCTTTGGGGCCAACGTCCTGACTTTC
CASSTNLAGFGANVLTF
>TRBD1|TRBJ1-2|few|TRBV5-1
TGCGCCAGCAGCATGACCGGACAGGGGGCTGGGGGCTACACCTTC
CASSMTGQGAGGYTF
>.|TRBJ2-1|.|TRBV29-1
TGCAGCGTTGAAGAACGGACAGATGAGCAGTTCTTC
CSVEERTDEQFF
>TRBD2|TRBJ2-1|few|TRBV11-2
TGTGCCAGCAGCTTAACTCCTAGCGGGGGGTACAATGAGCAGTTCTTC
CASSLTPSGGYNEQFF
>.|TRBJ2-2|few|TRBV12-3/TRBV12-4
TGTGCCAGCAGTTTGATTCCCGGGGAGCTGTTTTTT
CASSLIPGELFF
>TRBD1|TRBJ2-3|.|TRBV10-3
TGTGCCAGCATCGGGACAGGGGGCGCGGGTACGCAGTATTTT
CASIGTGGAGTQYF
>TRBD1|TRBJ1-1|once|TRBV20-1
TGCAGTGTTCCCGGGACAGGGTCCGAGGAAGCTTTCTTT
CSVPGTGSEEAFF
>.|TRBJ2-5|.|TRBV7-2
TGTGCCAGCAGCTACGAGGGGTACTGGGAGACCCAGTACTTC
CASSYEGYWETQYF
>.|TRBJ2-7|few|TRBV7-9
TGTGCCAGCAACCTGGGGGTGCGGGACGAGCAGTACTTC
CASNLGVRDEQYF
>TRBD2|TRBJ2-2|.|TRBV9
TGTGCCAGCAGCGTGGGACTAGCGGGGGGGCCGGACACCGGGGAGCTGTTTTTT
CASSVGLAGGPDTGELFF
>TRBD2|TRBJ2-7|few|TRBV20-1
TGCAGTGCTTCTCGAGCGGGGGCCCCTCAGCAGTACTTC
CSASRAGAPQQYF
>.|TRBJ2-3|few|TRBV10-3
TGTGCCATCATGGGCTCCGTCGAGGGCACAGATACGCAGTATTTT
CAIMGSVEGTDTQYF
>TRBD2|TRBJ2-5|many|TRBV5-5
TGTGCCAGCAGCCAATTTCGGGGGGGACTCCAAGAGACCCAGTACTTC
CASSQFRGGLQETQYF
>.|TRBJ2-1|few|TRBV28
TGTGCCAGCAGTCGTGGCTCCTCAGGAAGAAATGAGCAGTTCTTC
CASSRGSSGRNEQFF
>.|TRBJ1-1|many|TRBV12-3/TRBV12-4
TGTGCCAGCAGTTTGGCAGGCCGCACTGAAGCTTTCTTT
CASSLAGRTEAFF
>.|TRBJ2-1|.|TRBV24-1
TGTGCCACGGGGAGCTCCTACAATGAGCAGTTCTTC
CATGSSYNEQFF
>TRBD2|TRBJ2-1|few|TRBV4-3
TGCGCCAGCAGCCAGGCTAGCGGGAACTACAATGAGCAGTTCTTC
CASSQASGNYNEQFF
>TRBD1|TRBJ1-2|few|TRBV19
TGTGCCAGTAGTACGACCGGGACAGTCTATGGCTACACCTTC
CASSTTGTVYGYTF
>.|TRBJ2-7|many|TRBV5-5
TGTGCCAGCAGCTTTTCCCCACACCGGACAAGCTCCTACGAGCAGTACTTC
CASSFSPHRTSSYEQYF
>.|TRBJ1-1|few|TRBV19
TGTGCCAGTACCCTAAGTCGGGGCACTAGCACTGAAGCTTTCTTT
CASTLSRGTSTEAFF
>.|TRBJ2-2|few|TRBV12-3/TRBV12-4
TGTGCCAGCAGGGGTACGAACACCGGGGAGCTGTTTTTT
CASRGTNTGELFF
>.|TRBJ2-7|few|TRBV20-1
TGCAGTGCTAGGATCGGGAATCTCTACGAGCAGTACTTC
CSARIGNLYEQYF
>TRBD1|TRBJ1-4|few|TRBV9
TGTGCCAGCAGCGCCCGGACAGGAGAGGGCGCGGCTGAAAAACTGTTTTTT
CASSARTGEGAAEKLFF
>TRBD1|TRBJ2-1|few|TRBV9
TGTGCCAGCCACAGGGGGCCAAGCTCCTACAATGAGCAGTTCTTC
CASHRGPSSYNEQFF
>.|TRBJ2-7|once|TRBV7-9
TGTGCCAGCAATACAGCCAAAATACCCTACGAGCAGTACTTC
CASNTAKIPYEQYF
>TRBD1|TRBJ2-7|.|TRBV5-6
TGTGCCAGCGGCCCCGACAGGGGGACCTACGAGCAGTACTTC
CASGPDRGTYEQYF
>TRBD2|TRBJ2-3|few|TRBV4-3
TGCGCCAGCAGCCAAGGGCGGACTAGCAGGGATACGCAGTATTTT
CASSQGRTSRDTQYF
>TRBD1|TRBJ2-2|.|TRBV2
TGTGCCAGCAGCTGGGACAGGGGCACCGGGGAGCTGTTTTTT
CASSWDRGTGELFF
>.|TRBJ2-3|.|TRBV5-1
TGCGCCAGCAGCTTGCCCCTTAGCACAGATACGCAGTATTTT
CASSLPLSTDTQYF
>TRBD2|TRBJ2-3|.|TRBV27
TGTGCCAGCGGTCCGGGACTAGCGGTTAGCACAGATACGCAGTATTTT
CASGPGLAVSTDTQYF
>.|TRBJ2-1|few|TRBV20-1
TGCAGTGCTAGGGGTGGAGTTAACAATGAGCAGTTCTTC
CSARGGVNNEQFF
>.|TRBJ2-1|.|TRBV4-2
TGTGCCAGCAGCCAACCCCCCCGGAGTGAGCAGTTCTTC
CASSQPPRSEQFF
>.|TRBJ2-1|.|TRBV7-2
TGTGCCAGCAGGTACGATCCCTACAATGAGCAGTTCTTC
CASRYDPYNEQFF
>TRBD2|TRBJ2-3|few|TRBV6-2/TRBV6-3
TGTGCCATGGGAGGGGAGCGCACAGATACGCAGTATTTT
CAMGGERTDTQYF
>.|TRBJ2-7|.|TRBV7-2
TGTGCCAGCAGCGTTAATTTATACGAGCAGTACTTC
CASSVNLYEQYF
>.|TRBJ2-3|few|TRBV28
TGTGCCACAGGGGCGCCCACAGATACGCAGTATTTT
CATGAPTDTQYF
>.|TRBJ2-5|.|TRBV5-1
TGCGCCAGCAGCTTGGTTCCCCTACAGGGTACTTTGGAGACCCAGTACTTC
CASSLVPLQGTLETQYF
>.|TRBJ2-2|few|TRBV10-3
TGTGCCATCACCGGGGACTCTAACACCGGGGAGCTGTTTTTT
CAITGDSNTGELFF
>.|TRBJ2-7|.|TRBV25-1
TGTGCCAGCAGTGATATTTTGGCAGGGGCCGCCTACGAGCAGTACTTC
CASSDILAGAAYEQYF